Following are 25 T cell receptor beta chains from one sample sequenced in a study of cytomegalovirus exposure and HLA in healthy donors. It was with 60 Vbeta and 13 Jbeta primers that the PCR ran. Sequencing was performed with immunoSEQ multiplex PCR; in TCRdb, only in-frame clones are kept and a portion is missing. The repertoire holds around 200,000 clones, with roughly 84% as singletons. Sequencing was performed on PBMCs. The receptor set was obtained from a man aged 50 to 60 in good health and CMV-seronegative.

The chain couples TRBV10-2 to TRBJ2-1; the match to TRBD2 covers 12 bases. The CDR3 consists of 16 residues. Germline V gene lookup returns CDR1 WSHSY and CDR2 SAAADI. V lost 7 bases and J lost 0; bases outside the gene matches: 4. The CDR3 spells CASTLTSGSSYNEQFF. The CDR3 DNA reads TGCGCCAGCACCCTGACTAGCGGGAGCTCCTACAATGAGCAGTTCTTC.

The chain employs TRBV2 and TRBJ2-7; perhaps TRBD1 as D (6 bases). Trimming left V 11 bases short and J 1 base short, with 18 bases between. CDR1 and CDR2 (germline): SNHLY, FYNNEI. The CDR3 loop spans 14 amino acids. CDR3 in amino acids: CAATYRQDSYEQYF. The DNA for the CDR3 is TGTGCCGCAACCTATCGACAGGATTCCTACGAGCAGTACTTC.

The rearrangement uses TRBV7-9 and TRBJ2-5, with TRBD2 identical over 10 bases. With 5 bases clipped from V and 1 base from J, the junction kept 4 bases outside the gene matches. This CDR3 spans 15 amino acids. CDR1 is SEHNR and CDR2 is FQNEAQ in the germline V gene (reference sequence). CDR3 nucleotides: TGTGCCAGCAGCACCAGGACTAGCGGCCAAGAGACCCAGTACTTC. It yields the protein CASSTRTSGQETQYF.

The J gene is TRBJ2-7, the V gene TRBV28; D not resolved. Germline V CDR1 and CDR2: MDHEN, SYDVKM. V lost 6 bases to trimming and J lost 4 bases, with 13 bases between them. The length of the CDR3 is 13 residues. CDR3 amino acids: CASRTPSRYEQYF. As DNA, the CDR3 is TGTGCCAGCAGAACCCCTTCGAGGTACGAGCAGTACTTC.

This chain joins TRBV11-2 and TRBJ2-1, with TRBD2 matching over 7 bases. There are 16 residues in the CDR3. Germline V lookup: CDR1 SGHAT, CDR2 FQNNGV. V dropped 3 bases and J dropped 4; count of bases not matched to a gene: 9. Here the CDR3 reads CASSFGQTGGYNEQFF. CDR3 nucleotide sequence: TGTGCCAGCAGCTTTGGGCAGACGGGAGGATACAATGAGCAGTTCTTC.

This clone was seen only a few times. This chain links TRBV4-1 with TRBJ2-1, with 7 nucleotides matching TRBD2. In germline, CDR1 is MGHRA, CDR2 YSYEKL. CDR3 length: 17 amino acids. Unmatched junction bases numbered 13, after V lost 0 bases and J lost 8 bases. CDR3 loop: CASSQDERGGSFDEQFF. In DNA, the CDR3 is TGCGCCAGCAGCCAAGATGAGAGGGGCGGGAGTTTCGATGAGCAGTTCTTC.

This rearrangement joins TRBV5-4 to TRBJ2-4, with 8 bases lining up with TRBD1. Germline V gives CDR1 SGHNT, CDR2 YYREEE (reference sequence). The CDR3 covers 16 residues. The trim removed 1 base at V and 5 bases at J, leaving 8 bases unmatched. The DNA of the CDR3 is TGTGCCAGCAGCTTGCCCCGGGGCAGGGGGCAAAACATTCAGTACTTC. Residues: CASSLPRGRGQNIQYF.

In nucleotides, the CDR3 is TGTGCCTGGAGAAGGACGGGGGTGAACACTGAAGCTTTCTTT. This codes for CAWRRTGVNTEAFF. The chain links TRBV30 to TRBJ1-1, with D perhaps matching TRBD1 (5 bases). There are 14 residues in the CDR3. Between the trimmed V and J ends, which lost 3 bases and 0 bases, there was a span of 11 bases. Germline V gene sequence: CDR1 GTSNPN, CDR2 SVGIG (reference sequence).

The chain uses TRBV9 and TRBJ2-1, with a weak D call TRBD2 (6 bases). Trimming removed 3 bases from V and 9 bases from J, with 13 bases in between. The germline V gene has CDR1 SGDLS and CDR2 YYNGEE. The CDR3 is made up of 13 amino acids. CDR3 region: CASSAGLTGEQFF. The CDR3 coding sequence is TGTGCCAGCAGCGCGGGACTGACTGGTGAGCAGTTCTTC.

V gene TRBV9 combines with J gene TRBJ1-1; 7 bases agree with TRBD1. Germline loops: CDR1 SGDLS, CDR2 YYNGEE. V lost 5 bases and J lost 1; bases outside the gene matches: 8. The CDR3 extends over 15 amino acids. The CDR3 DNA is TGTGCCAGCAGGGCTCCTGGGACAGCGAACACTGAAGCTTTCTTT. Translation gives CASRAPGTANTEAFF.

The CDR3 DNA is TGTGCCAGCAGTTACCAACCAGGGGGGTACGAGCAGTACTTC. It yields the protein CASSYQPGGYEQYF. The chain links TRBV6-5 to TRBJ2-7; TRBD1 might be the D (7 bases). CDR3 length: 14 amino acids. Germline CDR1 and CDR2: MNHEY and SVGAGI. Trimming took off 2 bases at V and 4 bases at J, with 12 bases between the two ends.

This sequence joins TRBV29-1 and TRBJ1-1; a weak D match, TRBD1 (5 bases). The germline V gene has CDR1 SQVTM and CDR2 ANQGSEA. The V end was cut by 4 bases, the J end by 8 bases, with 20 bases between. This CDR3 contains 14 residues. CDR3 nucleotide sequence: TGCAGCGTTGGGATCGGGGGAGGCCCCGTCGAAGCTTTCTTT. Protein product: CSVGIGGGPVEAFF.

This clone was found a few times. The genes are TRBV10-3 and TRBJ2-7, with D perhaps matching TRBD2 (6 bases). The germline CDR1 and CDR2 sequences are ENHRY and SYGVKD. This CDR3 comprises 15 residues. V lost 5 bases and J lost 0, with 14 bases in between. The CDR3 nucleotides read TGTGCCATCAGTTATGGGACTTCCAGCTCCTACGAGCAGTACTTC. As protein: CAISYGTSSSYEQYF.

As DNA, the CDR3 is TGTGCCAGCAGTTTGGGGACACGCACGCAACATCAGCCCCAGCATTTT. Translated, it gives CASSLGTRTQHQPQHF. The V and J genes are TRBV27 and TRBJ1-5, with TRBD1 as a possible D gene (6 bases). CDR1 and CDR2 from the germline V gene are MNHEY and SMNVEV (reference sequence). Trimming pared 3 bases from V and 5 bases from J, leaving 17 bases between. The CDR3 totals 16 residues.

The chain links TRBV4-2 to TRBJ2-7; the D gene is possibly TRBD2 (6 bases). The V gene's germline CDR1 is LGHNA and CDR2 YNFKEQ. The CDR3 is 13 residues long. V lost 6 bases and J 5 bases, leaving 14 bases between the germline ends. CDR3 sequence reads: CASSAGIRDEQYF. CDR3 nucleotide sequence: TGTGCCAGCAGTGCGGGGATCCGGGACGAGCAGTACTTC.

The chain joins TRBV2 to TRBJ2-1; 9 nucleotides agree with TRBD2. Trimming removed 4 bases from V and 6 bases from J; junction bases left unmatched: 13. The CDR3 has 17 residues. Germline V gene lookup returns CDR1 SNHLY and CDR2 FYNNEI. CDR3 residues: CASSAAPLAGPCNEQFF. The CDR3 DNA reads TGTGCCAGCAGTGCTGCCCCTCTAGCGGGACCCTGCAATGAGCAGTTCTTC.

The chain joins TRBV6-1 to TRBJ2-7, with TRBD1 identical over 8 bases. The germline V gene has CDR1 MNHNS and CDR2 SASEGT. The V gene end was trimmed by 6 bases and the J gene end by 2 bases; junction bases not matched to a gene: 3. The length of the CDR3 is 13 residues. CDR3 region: CASSWTGTYEQYF. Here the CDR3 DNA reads TGTGCCAGCAGCTGGACAGGGACCTACGAGCAGTACTTC.

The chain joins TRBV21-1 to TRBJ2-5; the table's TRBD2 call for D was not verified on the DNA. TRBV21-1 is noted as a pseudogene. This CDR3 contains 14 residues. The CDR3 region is CASSKEPAEEIQYF. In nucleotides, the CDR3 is TGTGCCAGCAGCAAAGAGCCAGCGGAAGAGATCCAGTACTTC.

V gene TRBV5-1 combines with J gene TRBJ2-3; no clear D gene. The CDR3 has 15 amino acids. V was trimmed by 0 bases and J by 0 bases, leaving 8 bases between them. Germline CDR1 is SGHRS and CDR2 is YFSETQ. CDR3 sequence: CASSLGDTSTDTQYF. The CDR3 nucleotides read TGCGCCAGCAGCTTGGGCGACACTAGCACAGATACGCAGTATTTT.

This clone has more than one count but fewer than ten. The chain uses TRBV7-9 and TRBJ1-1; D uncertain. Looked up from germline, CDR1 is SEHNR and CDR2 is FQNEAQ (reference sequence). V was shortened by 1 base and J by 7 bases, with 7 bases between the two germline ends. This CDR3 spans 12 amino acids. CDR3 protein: CASSLGNGEAFF. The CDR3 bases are TGTGCCAGCAGCTTAGGTAACGGTGAAGCTTTCTTT.

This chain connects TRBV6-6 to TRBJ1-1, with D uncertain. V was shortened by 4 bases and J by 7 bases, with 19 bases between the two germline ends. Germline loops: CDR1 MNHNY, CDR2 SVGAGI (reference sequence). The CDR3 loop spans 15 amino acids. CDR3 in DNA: TGTGCCAGCAGTTGGGCCACCTCCGGTGCCCTTGAAGCTTTCTTT. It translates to CASSWATSGALEAFF.

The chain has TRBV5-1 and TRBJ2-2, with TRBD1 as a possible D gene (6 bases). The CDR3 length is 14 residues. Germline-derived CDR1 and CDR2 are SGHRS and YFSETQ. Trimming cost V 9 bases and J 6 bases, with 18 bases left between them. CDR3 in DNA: TGCGCCACCAAAGTACTACAGGGCCCCGGGGAGCTGTTTTTT. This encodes CATKVLQGPGELFF.

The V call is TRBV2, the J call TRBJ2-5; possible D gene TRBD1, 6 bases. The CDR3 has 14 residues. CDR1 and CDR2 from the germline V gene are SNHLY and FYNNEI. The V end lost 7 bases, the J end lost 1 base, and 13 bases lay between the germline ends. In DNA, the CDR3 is TGTGCCAGCAACCCGGGACAACTCCAAGAGACCCAGTACTTC. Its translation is CASNPGQLQETQYF.

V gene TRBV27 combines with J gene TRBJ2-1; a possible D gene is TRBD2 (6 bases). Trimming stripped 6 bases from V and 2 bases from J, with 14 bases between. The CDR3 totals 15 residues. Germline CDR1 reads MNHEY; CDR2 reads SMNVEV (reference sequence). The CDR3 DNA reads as TGTGCCAGCAGCCCGAGCGGGTGGCCCTACAATGAGCAGTTCTTC. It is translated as CASSPSGWPYNEQFF.

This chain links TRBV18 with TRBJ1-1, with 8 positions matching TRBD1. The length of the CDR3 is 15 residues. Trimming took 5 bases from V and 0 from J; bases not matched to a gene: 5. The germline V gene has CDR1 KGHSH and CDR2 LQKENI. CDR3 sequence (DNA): TGTGCCAGCTCATCCGGGACAGGCATGAACACTGAAGCTTTCTTT. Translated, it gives CASSSGTGMNTEAFF.